This T cell receptor beta chain was recorded in a study of monozygotic twins with cystic fibrosis. Regarding the study as a whole: Nucleotide-identical clonotype sharing was significantly higher within monozygotic CF twin pairs than between unrelated CF individuals. Shared CDR3 numbers were not associated with age, concordance or severity. J usage was most co-twin-similar in 8 of 16 pairs, V in 13.

The CDR3 consists of 12 residues. V lost 6 bases to trimming and J lost 4 bases, with 9 bases between them. The germline gives CDR1 ENHRY, CDR2 SYGVKD. This clone was observed a handful of times. Its antigen is undetermined. The data were produced by immunoSEQ multiplex PCR, yet TCRdb's version contains in-frame clones alone and is incomplete. The profile covers 30,000 or so clones, with approximately 67% appearing a single time and less than 0.9% taken by the ten largest. The chain uses TRBV10-3 and TRBJ1-1; D remains unclear. Source material: blood. The sequence came from a girl aged 10-17 years with cystic fibrosis. CDR3 loop: CAIRIDGTEAFF. In DNA form, the CDR3 reads TGTGCCATCAGGATTGACGGCACTGAAGCTTTCTTT.